This section outlines one TCR beta chain sequence together with its context. Antigen unknown. Germline-derived CDR1 and CDR2 are SGHRS and YFSETQ. V was trimmed by 0 bases and J by 1 base, leaving 7 bases between them. This CDR3 comprises 14 residues. This specimen comes from a study of T cells in localized non-small cell lung cancer. Study conclusions and caveats: An association was observed between higher blood T cell density and longer overall survival. Multi-region tumor sequencing was not done, so intratumor heterogeneity could not be excluded.

The protocol was immunoSEQ multiplex PCR, while the TCRdb copy is restricted to in-frame clones and leaves out a portion. The table shows about 13,000 clones, with more than 70% occurring only once. The material sequenced was peripheral blood, taken before any cancer treatment. The J gene is TRBJ1-1, the V gene TRBV5-1; D not resolved. This sequence was found in a male donor at least 60 years old with stage III lung adenocarcinoma. DNA of the CDR3: TGCGCCAGCAGCTTGGAGGGCGGGAACACTGAAGCTTTCTTT. It yields the protein CASSLEGGNTEAFF. Using reference TRBV5-1 and TRBJ1-1 for the parts outside the CDR3, the full variable domain is KAGVTQTPRYLIKTRGQQVTLSCSPISGHRSVSWYQQTPGQGLQFLFEYFSETQRNKGNFPGRFSGRQFSNSRSEMNVSTLELGDSALYLCASSLEGGNTEAFFGQGTRLTVV.